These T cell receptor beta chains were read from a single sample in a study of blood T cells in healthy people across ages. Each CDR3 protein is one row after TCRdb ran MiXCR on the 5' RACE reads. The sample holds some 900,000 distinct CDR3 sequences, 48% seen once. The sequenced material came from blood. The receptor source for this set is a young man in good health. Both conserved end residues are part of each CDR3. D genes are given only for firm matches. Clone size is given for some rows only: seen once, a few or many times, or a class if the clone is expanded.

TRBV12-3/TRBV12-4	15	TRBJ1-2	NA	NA	TGTGCCAGCAGCCAACCGGGACTCCCTAACTATGGCTACACCTTC	CASSQPGLPNYGYTF
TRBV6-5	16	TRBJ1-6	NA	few	TGTGCCAGCAGGACCGGGAGGTACAGACCTAATTCACCCCTCCACTTT	CASRTGRYRPNSPLHF
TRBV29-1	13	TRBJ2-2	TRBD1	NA	TGCAGCGCCAGGACAGGGCGGACCGGGGAGCTGTTTTTT	CSARTGRTGELFF
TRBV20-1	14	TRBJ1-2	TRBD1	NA	TGCAGTGCTAGAGCCCCAGGGGGCGCGGATGGCTACACCTTC	CSARAPGGADGYTF
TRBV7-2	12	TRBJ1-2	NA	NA	TGTGCCAGCACGCTTTATGAGGGGGGCTACACCTTC	CASTLYEGGYTF
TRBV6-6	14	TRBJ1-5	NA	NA	TGTGCCAGCAGCTCCCGAGGGGGAGGACAGCCCCAGCATTTT	CASSSRGGGQPQHF
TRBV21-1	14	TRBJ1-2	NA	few	TGTGCCAGCAGCAAACTTGGGGGGCTCTATGGCTACACCTTC	CASSKLGGLYGYTF
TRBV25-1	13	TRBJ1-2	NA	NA	TGTGCCAGCAGTGAATTTGGGTTGGGTGGCTACACCTTC	CASSEFGLGGYTF
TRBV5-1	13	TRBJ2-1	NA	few	TGCGCCAGCAGCCCCCAGTCGGGAAATGAGCAGTTCTTC	CASSPQSGNEQFF
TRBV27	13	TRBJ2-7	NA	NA	TGTGCCAGCAGTGGGTCGGCCAGGGGCGAGCAGTACTTC	CASSGSARGEQYF
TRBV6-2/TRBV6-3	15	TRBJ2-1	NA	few	TGTGCCAGCAGTTACGGGGGGAACTCCTACAATGAGCAGTTCTTC	CASSYGGNSYNEQFF
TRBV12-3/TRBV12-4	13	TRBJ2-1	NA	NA	TGTGCCAGCAGTTTACAGGTGGGTGCTGAGCAGTTCTTC	CASSLQVGAEQFF
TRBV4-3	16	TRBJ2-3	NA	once	TGCGCCAGCAGCCAAAGTTGGAGAGAGGGCACAGATACGCAGTATTTT	CASSQSWREGTDTQYF
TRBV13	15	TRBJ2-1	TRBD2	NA	TGTGCCAGCAGCTCTTATGTAGGGAGGGGCAATGAGCAGTTCTTC	CASSSYVGRGNEQFF
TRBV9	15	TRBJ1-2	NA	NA	TGTGCCAGCAGCGTATCGGATAACCATAACGATGGCTACACCTTC	CASSVSDNHNDGYTF
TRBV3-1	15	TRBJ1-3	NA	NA	TGTGCCAGCAGCCAAGGGCAGGGAAGAGGAAACACCATATATTTT	CASSQGQGRGNTIYF
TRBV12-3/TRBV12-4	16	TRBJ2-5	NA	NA	TGTGCCAGCAGTTTAGCTCCCGGGACACCTCAAGAGACCCAGTACTTC	CASSLAPGTPQETQYF
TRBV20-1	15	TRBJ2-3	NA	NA	TGCAGTGCTAGAGATCCACAGGGAATCACAGATACGCAGTATTTT	CSARDPQGITDTQYF
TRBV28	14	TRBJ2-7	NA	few	TGTGCCAGCAGTTTAGCCAGGCGAACCTCCGAGCAGTACTTC	CASSLARRTSEQYF
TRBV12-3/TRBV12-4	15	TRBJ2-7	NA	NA	TGTGCCAGCAGTTTAAGGGCAGGTTCTGAGTACGAGCAGTACTTC	CASSLRAGSEYEQYF
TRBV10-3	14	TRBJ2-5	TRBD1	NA	TGTGCCATCAGTACACGACAGGGTGGAGAGACCCAGTACTTC	CAISTRQGGETQYF
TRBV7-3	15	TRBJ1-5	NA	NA	TGTGCCAGCAGCTTCCCCAGGGGAAGCAATCAGCCCCAGCATTTT	CASSFPRGSNQPQHF
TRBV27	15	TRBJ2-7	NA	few	TGTGCCAGCAGTTTATCCCGGGGAGGGGGCTACGAGCAGTACTTC	CASSLSRGGGYEQYF
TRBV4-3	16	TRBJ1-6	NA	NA	TGCGCCAGCAGCCAAGGAGCGACGGTTCATAATTCACCCCTCCACTTT	CASSQGATVHNSPLHF
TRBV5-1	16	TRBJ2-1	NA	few	TGCGCCAGCACCCTTTTGGTGTCAGCAAAAGGGAATGAGCAGTTCTTC	CASTLLVSAKGNEQFF
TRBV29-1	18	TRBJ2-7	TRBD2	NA	TGCAGCGTTGGACTGTGGACTAGCGGGGTATCGGCGGCCTACGAGCAGTACTTC	CSVGLWTSGVSAAYEQYF
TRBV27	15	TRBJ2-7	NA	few	TGTGCCAGCAGTTTAAAACAGTGGGGGTCCTACGAGCAGTACTTC	CASSLKQWGSYEQYF
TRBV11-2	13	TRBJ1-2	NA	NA	TGTGCCAGCAGCCCCCCGGAAGGGCGCGGCTACACCTTC	CASSPPEGRGYTF
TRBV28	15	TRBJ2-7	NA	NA	TGTGCCAGCAGTTTATCCAGGAGCTCCCACAATGAGCAGTACTTC	CASSLSRSSHNEQYF
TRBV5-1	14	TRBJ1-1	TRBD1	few	TGCGCCAGCAGCTTGGATGCAGGGGGCACTGAAGCTTTCTTT	CASSLDAGGTEAFF
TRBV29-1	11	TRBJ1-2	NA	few	TGCAGCGGGCTGGCGGGGGATGGCTACACCTTC	CSGLAGDGYTF
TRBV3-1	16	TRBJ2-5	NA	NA	TGTGCCAGCAGCCAAGATATCACAGGACCTATTGCGACCCAGTACTTC	CASSQDITGPIATQYF
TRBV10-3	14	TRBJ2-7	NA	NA	TGTGCCATCAGTGAGTCTGGACCCCGTGGCGAGCAGTACTTC	CAISESGPRGEQYF
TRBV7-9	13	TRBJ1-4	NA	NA	TGTGCCAGCACGTCCGGGCGAAATGAAAAACTGTTTTTT	CASTSGRNEKLFF
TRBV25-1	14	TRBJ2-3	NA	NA	TGTGCCAGCAGTGAACGGGCAAGCTCAGATACGCAGTATTTT	CASSERASSDTQYF
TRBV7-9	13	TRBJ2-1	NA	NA	TGTGCCAGTAGCCCCAGAGGGATGAATGAGCAGTTCTTC	CASSPRGMNEQFF
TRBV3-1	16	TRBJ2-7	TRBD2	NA	TGTGCCAGCAGCCAATCCCCGGGACTAGCGGGGGGCGAGCAGTACTTC	CASSQSPGLAGGEQYF
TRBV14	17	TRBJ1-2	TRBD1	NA	TGTGCCAGCAGCCAAGACCCCCTGGACAGGGGTCGTCGTGGCTACACCTTC	CASSQDPLDRGRRGYTF
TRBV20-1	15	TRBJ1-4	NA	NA	TGCAGTGCTAGATCCCGGGACCTAAATGATGAAAAACTGTTTTTT	CSARSRDLNDEKLFF
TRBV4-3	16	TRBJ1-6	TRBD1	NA	TGCGCCAGCAGCCAGTCGACAGGGCCCTATAATTCACCCCTCCACTTT	CASSQSTGPYNSPLHF
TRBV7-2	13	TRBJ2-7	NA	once	TGTGCCAGCAGCTTCAACCCAGGGGACGAGCAGTACTTC	CASSFNPGDEQYF
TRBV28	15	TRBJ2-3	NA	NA	TGTGCCAGCAGTTGGGCAGGGGAGAGCACAGATACGCAGTATTTT	CASSWAGESTDTQYF
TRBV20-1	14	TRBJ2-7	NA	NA	TGCAGTGCTAGAGAGAGTCCAGGGTACTACGAGCAGTACTTC	CSARESPGYYEQYF
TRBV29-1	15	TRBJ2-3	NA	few	TGCAGCGTTGCGTGGAATGAGGGGTCCGCAGATACGCAGTATTTT	CSVAWNEGSADTQYF
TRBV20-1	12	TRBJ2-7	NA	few	TGCAGTGTGGCGGGGAGCGTTTACGAGCAGTACTTC	CSVAGSVYEQYF